These 29 T cell receptor beta chains were sequenced from one sample in a study of blood T cell repertoires in COVID-19. The data were produced by immunoSEQ multiplex PCR, yet TCRdb's version contains in-frame clones alone and is incomplete. In the table there are some 97,000 clones, about nine tenths of which are singletons. The specimen was peripheral blood. The source of these receptors is a man aged 60 to 69 with acute or convalescent COVID-19.

V usage is TRBV7-2 and J usage is TRBJ1-6; no definite D call. The CDR3 contains 14 residues. Germline V CDR1 and CDR2: SGHTA, FQGNSA. Trimming cost V 3 bases and J 7 bases, with 10 bases left between them. This CDR3 is CASSFWEANSPLHF. CDR3 DNA: TGTGCCAGCAGCTTTTGGGAGGCCAATTCACCCCTCCACTTT.

This chain links TRBV29-1 with TRBJ1-2; 9 nucleotides match TRBD1. The J segment lost 2 bases and the V segment lost 4 bases, leaving 5 bases of the junction unmatched. The germline V gene has CDR1 SQVTM and CDR2 ANQGSEA. The CDR3 is 14 amino acids. The CDR3 DNA reads TGCAGCGTTGCTTCCGGGACAGGGAACTATGGCTACACCTTC. Protein product: CSVASGTGNYGYTF.

The chain recombines TRBV11-2 with TRBJ1-1; D possibly corresponds to TRBD1 (5 bases). V lost 5 bases and J lost 0, with 13 bases in between. The germline CDR1 and CDR2 sequences are SGHAT and FQNNGV. CDR3 length: 15 amino acids. CDR3 sequence (DNA): TGTGCCAGCAGCCCCCGACAGCACGTGAACACTGAAGCTTTCTTT. Residues: CASSPRQHVNTEAFF.

The V and J genes are TRBV27 and TRBJ2-2; a possible D gene is TRBD2 (6 bases). CDR1 is MNHEY and CDR2 is SMNVEV in the germline V gene (reference sequence). This CDR3 region has 15 residues. Deletions cut 2 bases from V and 7 bases from J, with 14 bases between. This chain's CDR3 is CASSLTGLLVGELFF. CDR3 DNA sequence: TGTGCCAGCAGTTTAACGGGACTGCTGGTCGGGGAGCTGTTTTTT.

This clone appeared a few times. This chain uses TRBV2 with TRBJ1-5, with D unclear. This CDR3 comprises 14 residues. V gave up 4 bases and J gave up 0 bases, with 7 bases separating them. Per the germline V gene, CDR1 is SNHLY and CDR2 is FYNNEI. DNA for the CDR3: TGTGCCAGCAGTGTCAGAAATAGCAATCAGCCCCAGCATTTT. Its protein is CASSVRNSNQPQHF.

The genes are TRBV2 and TRBJ1-1, with D unclear. Germline-derived CDR1 and CDR2 are SNHLY and FYNNEI. The germline V and J ends were trimmed by 5 bases and 1 base, with 8 bases remaining between them. CDR3 length equals 13 residues. The CDR3 DNA is TGTGCCAGCAGTCTATACCGGAACACTGAAGCTTTCTTT. It translates to CASSLYRNTEAFF.

The J gene is TRBJ1-6, the V gene TRBV6-5; perhaps TRBD1 as D (5 bases). Germline-derived CDR1 and CDR2 are MNHEY and SVGAGI. The CDR3 covers 15 residues. V lost 2 bases to trimming and J lost 7 bases, with 12 bases between them. CDR3 amino acids: CASSYGGTGNSPLHF. As DNA, the CDR3 is TGTGCCAGCAGTTACGGGGGGACGGGGAATTCACCCCTCCACTTT.

This rearrangement joins TRBV30 to TRBJ1-6, with D perhaps matching TRBD1 (5 bases). With 5 bases removed from V and 5 bases from J, the gap between germline ends came to 7 bases. CDR1 and CDR2 (germline): GTSNPN, SVGIG (reference sequence). The CDR3 has 12 residues. CDR3 coding DNA: TGTGCCTGGGACAGAAATAATTCACCCCTCCACTTT. It encodes CAWDRNNSPLHF.

The gene calls are TRBV5-1 and TRBJ1-4; 7 positions match TRBD1. The CDR3 runs 15 residues. The ends lost 4 bases at V and 4 bases at J; junction bases unmatched: 7. The V gene's germline CDR1 is SGHRS and CDR2 YFSETQ. CDR3 DNA sequence: TGCGCCAGCAGCGCCTCACAGGGGATTAATGAAAAACTGTTTTTT. Protein product: CASSASQGINEKLFF.

Only one count was recorded for this clone. Here the CDR3 reads CASSSLAVTSYNEQFF. DNA of the CDR3: TGCGCCAGCAGCTCCCTAGCGGTGACCTCCTACAATGAGCAGTTCTTC. The chain employs TRBV5-1 and TRBJ2-1, with TRBD2 matching over 7 bases. J gave up 0 bases and V 3 bases, and 6 bases lay outside the gene matches. Germline CDR1 and CDR2: SGHRS and YFSETQ. This CDR3 is built from 16 residues.

This chain joins TRBV5-1 and TRBJ2-3; 9 bases align to TRBD1. The V gene end was trimmed by 1 base and the J gene end by 4 bases; junction bases not matched to a gene: 4. The CDR3 is 15 residues long. The germline V gene has CDR1 SGHRS and CDR2 YFSETQ. This chain's CDR3 is CASSLRTGGADTQYF. The CDR3 DNA reads TGCGCCAGCAGCTTGAGAACAGGGGGCGCAGATACGCAGTATTTT.

This clone was counted a few times. This chain joins TRBV6-5 and TRBJ1-2, with 10 bases matching TRBD1. This CDR3 region has 14 residues. Germline-derived CDR1 and CDR2 are MNHEY and SVGAGI. The V and J ends lost 5 bases and 3 bases, in that order; junction bases with no gene match: 3. The CDR3 loop reads CASSPGQGYYGYTF. The CDR3 DNA is TGTGCCAGCAGTCCGGGACAGGGGTACTATGGCTACACCTTC.

The chain carries TRBV12-2 and TRBJ1-2; the D call of TRBD1 is as the table states it, not checked on the DNA. TRBV12-2 is flagged as a pseudogene. The length of the CDR3 is 15 residues. The CDR3 nucleotides are TGTGCAAGTCGCCCGACAGGGGAGGAATTCTATGGCTACACCTTC. Translation gives CASRPTGEEFYGYTF.

V and J are TRBV7-9 and TRBJ1-1; possible D gene TRBD1, 6 bases. This CDR3 spans 16 amino acids. The germline V gene encodes CDR1 SEHNR and CDR2 FQNEAQ (reference sequence). V gave up 2 bases and J gave up 0 bases, with 13 bases separating them. In nucleotides, the CDR3 is TGTGCCAGCAGCTTAAGAGGGACAAGCATGAACACTGAAGCTTTCTTT. Translation gives CASSLRGTSMNTEAFF. Full variable domain (outside the CDR3, taken from reference TRBV7-9 and TRBJ1-1): DTGVSQNPRHKITKRGQNVTFRCDPISEHNRLYWYRQTLGQGPEFLTYFQNEAQLEKSRLLSDRFSAERPKGSFSTLEIQRTEQGDSAMYLCASSLRGTSMNTEAFFGQGTRLTVV.

This sequence joins TRBV6-5 and TRBJ2-5, with TRBD1 as a possible D gene (6 bases). The CDR3 extends over 16 amino acids. CDR1 is MNHEY and CDR2 is SVGAGI in the germline V gene. Trimming removed 0 bases from V and 5 bases from J, with 16 bases in between. CDR3 amino acids: CASSYSGARIQETQYF. In DNA, the CDR3 is TGTGCCAGCAGTTACTCGGGGGCTAGGATTCAGGAGACCCAGTACTTC.

The chain joins TRBV7-2 to TRBJ1-2; D is possibly TRBD1 (6 bases). Germline loops: CDR1 SGHTA, CDR2 FQGNSA. The V end was cut by 5 bases, the J end by 7 bases, with 20 bases between. The CDR3 runs 15 residues. The CDR3: CASSKDQGLRGGYTF. CDR3 sequence (DNA): TGTGCCAGCAGCAAAGACCAGGGGCTTCGGGGTGGCTACACCTTC.

CDR3 DNA: TGTGCCAGCAGTGACTCAGCAGGGCCGAACACTGAAGCTTTCTTT. It is translated as CASSDSAGPNTEAFF. The chain has TRBV6-4 and TRBJ1-1; D might be TRBD1 (5 bases). V was trimmed by 0 bases and J by 1 base, leaving 9 bases between them. The CDR3 totals 15 residues. Per germline, CDR1 MRHNA and CDR2 SNTAGT.

The rearrangement uses TRBV5-1 and TRBJ1-4; D is undetermined. Germline V gene lookup returns CDR1 SGHRS and CDR2 YFSETQ. The V end was cut by 0 bases, the J end by 6 bases, with 6 bases between. The CDR3 runs 13 residues. CDR3 protein: CASSLGSDEKLFF. CDR3 coding DNA: TGCGCCAGCAGCTTGGGTAGCGATGAAAAACTGTTTTTT.

This chain joins TRBV5-8 and TRBJ2-7; D not certain. The CDR3 has 12 residues. Trimming shortened V by 1 base and J by 4 bases, and 6 bases separated the two germline ends. Germline V CDR1 and CDR2: SGHTS, YDEGEE. CDR3 amino acids: CASSLPFYEQYV. CDR3 in DNA: TGTGCCAGCAGCTTGCCGTTTTACGAGCAGTACGTC.

This chain joins TRBV6-5 and TRBJ1-5, with D unresolved. V was clipped by 5 bases and J by 0 bases, with 8 bases between them. The CDR3 consists of 14 residues. The germline V gene has CDR1 MNHEY and CDR2 SVGAGI. The CDR3 nucleotides are TGTGCCAGCAGTACTGCGGATAGCAATCAGCCCCAGCATTTT. Translated, it gives CASSTADSNQPQHF.

J is TRBJ1-1 and V is TRBV7-2; D is possibly TRBD1 (6 bases). V gave up 1 base and J gave up 1 base, with 7 bases separating them. Germline V gene lookup returns CDR1 SGHTA and CDR2 FQGNSA. The length of the CDR3 is 14 residues. For the CDR3, the DNA is TGTGCCAGCAGCTTAGGGGGGCGGAACACTGAAGCTTTCTTT. This translates into CASSLGGRNTEAFF. Variable domain in full (rest from reference TRBV7-2 and TRBJ1-1): GAGVSQSPSNKVTEKGKDVELRCDPISGHTALYWYRQSLGQGLEFLIYFQGNSAPDKSGLPSDRFSAERTGGSVSTLTIQRTQQEDSAVYLCASSLGGRNTEAFFGQGTRLTVV.

CDR3 bases: TGTGCCAGCAGCAAAGAATCCCCCAGGCGCTGCTACGAGCAGTACGTC. Its translation: CASSKESPRRCYEQYV. The chain couples TRBV21-1 to TRBJ2-7; TRBD1, the D gene given by the table, was not confirmed from the DNA. TRBV21-1 represents a pseudogene. This CDR3 has 16 amino acids.

The chain uses TRBV30 and TRBJ2-6; the D is unclear. Germline CDR1 reads GTSNPN; CDR2 reads SVGIG (reference sequence). The CDR3 is made up of 15 amino acids. Trimming took 2 bases from V and 3 from J, leaving 11 bases between them. Here the CDR3 reads CAWSLTALGANVLTF. CDR3 bases: TGTGCCTGGAGTCTCACTGCCCTTGGGGCCAACGTCCTGACTTTC.

This clone has a handful of counts. The CDR3 sequence is CASSHESTSRETQYF. For the CDR3, the DNA is TGTGCCAGCAGCCACGAATCGACTAGTCGCGAGACCCAGTACTTC. The chain combines TRBV3-1 (or the pseudogene TRBV3-2) with TRBJ2-5; a weak D match, TRBD2 (6 bases). V was pared by 3 bases and J by 5 bases, with 16 bases between. The CDR3 is 15 residues long. Germline V CDR1 and CDR2: LGHDT, YNNKEL (reference sequence).

The genes are TRBV3-1 (or the pseudogene TRBV3-2) and TRBJ2-1; 8 nucleotides match TRBD2. Germline CDR1 reads LGHDT; CDR2 reads YNNKEL (reference sequence). The CDR3 runs 16 residues. Trimming removed 0 bases from V and 7 bases from J; junction bases left unmatched: 8. The CDR3 is CASSQDPISGDNEQFF. The DNA of the CDR3 is TGTGCCAGCAGCCAAGATCCTATTAGCGGGGATAATGAGCAGTTCTTC.

The chain links TRBV6-5 to TRBJ2-2; D unresolved. Germline CDR1 reads MNHEY; CDR2 reads SVGAGI. The ends were cut back, 0 bases at V and 2 bases at J, with 7 bases in the middle. The CDR3 length is 15 residues. This CDR3 is CASSYSRLNTGELFF. The CDR3 nucleotides are TGTGCCAGCAGTTACTCGAGGCTAAACACCGGGGAGCTGTTTTTT.

This chain joins TRBV9 and TRBJ1-2, with 8 bases aligning to TRBD1. CDR1 is SGDLS, CDR2 YYNGEE, per germline. This CDR3 spans 17 amino acids. With 0 bases clipped from V and 4 bases from J, the junction kept 11 bases outside the gene matches. The CDR3 is CASSVEARGRQGYGYTF. CDR3 DNA sequence: TGTGCCAGCAGCGTAGAGGCCAGGGGGCGACAAGGCTATGGCTACACCTTC.

The rearrangement uses TRBV6-5 and TRBJ1-1; 9 positions match TRBD1. Germline lookup yields CDR1 MNHEY and CDR2 SVGAGI. After removal of 7 bases from V and 10 bases from J, the junction contained 10 bases not matched to a gene. The CDR3 runs to 13 residues. The CDR3 sequence: CASIQTGGPRAFF. CDR3 nucleotide sequence: TGTGCCAGCATCCAGACAGGGGGGCCTCGAGCTTTCTTT.

The count of this clone is one. The V gene is TRBV5-6, the J gene TRBJ1-3, with D unclear. The V gene lost 1 base and the J gene lost 2 bases, with 10 bases spanning the gap. The germline gives CDR1 SGHDT, CDR2 YYEEEE. The CDR3 extends over 15 amino acids. The CDR3 protein is CASSLTRLTGNTIYF. The CDR3 bases are TGTGCCAGCAGCTTGACCAGGCTTACTGGAAACACCATATATTTT.